This TCR beta chain originates from a study of blood T cell repertoires in COVID-19. Study-wide context: Acute and convalescent COVID-19 samples came from the United States, Italy and Spain. In each case, the material was cDNA or gDNA derived from T cells, B-cell-depleted T cells, or PBMCs.

The CDR3 is made up of 18 amino acids. Per germline, CDR1 SEHNR and CDR2 FQNEAQ (reference sequence). V was trimmed by 2 bases and J by 4 bases, leaving 23 bases between them. Assay used: immunoSEQ multiplex PCR; TCRdb lists only in-frame clones, some missing. The repertoire holds 150,000 to 200,000 clones, with approximately 87% as singletons. The genes are TRBV7-9 and TRBJ1-1, with a tentative D call TRBD1 (6 bases). Sequenced sample: peripheral blood. The sequence derives from a man between 18 and 29 years old with active or convalescent COVID-19. CDR3 nucleotides: TGTGCCAGCAGCTTATTAGTAGGGGGTGAATTGGGGACCACTGAAGCTTTCTTT. Encoded protein: CASSLLVGGELGTTEAFF.